Here is one T cell receptor beta chain with its context. Between the trimmed V and J ends, which lost 3 bases and 0 bases, there was a span of 13 bases. The CDR3 has 16 residues. Looked up from germline, CDR1 is SGHRS and CDR2 is YFSETQ. The sample comes from a study of blood T cells in healthy people across ages. A second about 6 to 12 cycle PCR used barcoded and J-beta primers. TCRdb redid the calling of the 5' RACE reads with MiXCR, one entry per CDR3 protein. The table shows some 1.5 million distinct CDR3 sequences, with approximately 43% occurring only once. The TCR was taken from a woman aged 18-29 years in good health. Sequenced: blood. The chain employs TRBV5-1 and TRBJ1-5; D uncertain. Here the CDR3 reads CASSSGPNRSNQPQHF. The CDR3 DNA follows: TGCGCCAGCAGCTCGGGCCCTAACCGTAGCAATCAGCCCCAGCATTTT.